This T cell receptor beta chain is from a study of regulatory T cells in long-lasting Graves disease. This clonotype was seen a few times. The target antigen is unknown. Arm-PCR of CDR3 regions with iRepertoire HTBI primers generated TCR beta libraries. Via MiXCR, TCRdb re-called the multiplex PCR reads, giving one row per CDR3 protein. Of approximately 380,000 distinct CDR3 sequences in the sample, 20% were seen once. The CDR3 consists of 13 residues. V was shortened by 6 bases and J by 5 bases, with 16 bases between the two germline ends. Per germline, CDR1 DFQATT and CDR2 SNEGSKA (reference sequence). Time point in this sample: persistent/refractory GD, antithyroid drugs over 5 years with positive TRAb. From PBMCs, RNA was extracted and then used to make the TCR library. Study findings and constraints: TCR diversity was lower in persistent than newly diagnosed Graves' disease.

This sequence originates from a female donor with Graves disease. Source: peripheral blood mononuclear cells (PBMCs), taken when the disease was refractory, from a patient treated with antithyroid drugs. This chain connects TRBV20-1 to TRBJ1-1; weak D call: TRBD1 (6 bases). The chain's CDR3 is CSAPGGGGTEAFF. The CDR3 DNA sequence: TGCAGTGCCCCCGGGGGGGGCGGGACTGAAGCTTTCTTT.